These 23 T cell receptor beta chains originate from one sample sequenced in a study of Ad26.COV2.S vaccination and SARS-CoV-2 variants. The table came from immunoSEQ multiplex PCR; TCRdb's copy has only in-frame clones and leaves some out. The table has roughly 150,000 clones, 80% to 90% seen once. The sequencing used peripheral blood, collected after recovery from COVID-19. These receptors all come from a human donor who had recovered from COVID-19.

This clone was detected only a few times. The chain joins TRBV11-3 to TRBJ2-1; 12 nucleotides agree with TRBD2. The junction had 6 bases not matched to a gene; V was cut back by 6 bases and J by 3 bases. This CDR3 region has 16 residues. Germline V CDR1 and CDR2: SGHNT, YENEEA. CDR3 region: CASRQRTSGDYNEQFF. The CDR3 region has the DNA TGTGCCAGCAGACAACGGACTAGCGGGGACTACAATGAGCAGTTCTTC.

Remarks on this clone: The same CDR3 is also encoded by other DNA sequences in this sample. The CDR3: CASSLGLNTEAFF. DNA for the CDR3: TGTGCCAGCAGCTTAGGGCTGAACACTGAAGCTTTCTTT. This sequence joins TRBV11-2 and TRBJ1-1; D remains unclear. From germline, CDR1 is SGHAT and CDR2 FQNNGV. The CDR3 contains 13 residues. Trimming cost V 1 base and J 0 bases, with 3 bases left between them.

The chain uses TRBV29-1 and TRBJ2-4; D is possibly TRBD2 (5 bases). Germline CDR1 reads SQVTM; CDR2 reads ANQGSEA. This CDR3 has 13 amino acids. V was cut by 6 bases and J by 6 bases, with 15 bases left in between. The CDR3 bases are TGCAGCGTCGAGCGGCAAGGAGTAAACATTCAGTACTTC. Translating it yields CSVERQGVNIQYF.

The chain uses TRBV7-2 and TRBJ2-7; D unresolved. Germline CDR1 is SGHTA and CDR2 is FQGNSA. V gave up 4 bases and J gave up 3 bases, with 10 bases separating them. The CDR3 consists of 13 residues. Here the CDR3 reads CASSSTYLYEQYF. In DNA, the CDR3 is TGTGCCAGCAGCTCCACATACCTCTACGAGCAGTACTTC.

The chain uses TRBV7-8 and TRBJ2-7; TRBD1 is a possible D gene (6 bases). V was trimmed by 1 base and J by 3 bases, leaving 10 bases between them. Germline assignment: CDR1 SGHVS and CDR2 FQNEAQ. This CDR3 spans 14 amino acids. In nucleotides, the CDR3 is TGTGCCAGCAGCTTAGTGCAGGGACACTACGAGCAGTACTTC. Translating gives CASSLVQGHYEQYF.

V usage is TRBV4-3 and J usage is TRBJ1-2; perhaps TRBD1 as D (5 bases). In germline, CDR1 is LGHNA, CDR2 YSLEER. This CDR3 comprises 17 residues. V shed 0 bases and J shed 5 bases, with 19 bases lying between them. CDR3 loop: CASSQDQRAGKRYGYTF. The DNA for the CDR3 is TGCGCCAGCAGCCAAGATCAACGTGCAGGGAAGCGTTATGGCTACACCTTC.

The chain joins TRBV21-1 to TRBJ2-7. TRBV21-1 is flagged as a pseudogene. The CDR3 sequence is 13 residues long. The CDR3 DNA reads TGTGCCAGCAGCTTCATACCGGACTACGAGCAGTACTTC. Its translation is CASSFIPDYEQYF.

This chain joins TRBV7-8 and TRBJ2-3, with 9 bases matching TRBD2. Germline V CDR1 and CDR2: SGHVS, FQNEAQ. This CDR3 comprises 18 residues. V lost 4 bases, J lost 3 bases, and 14 bases stayed unmatched. The DNA for the CDR3 is TGTGCCAGCAGCTCTTTAGCGGGGGCCGGGATAATAACAGATACGCAGTATTTT. As protein: CASSSLAGAGIITDTQYF.

The chain links TRBV6-5 to TRBJ1-2; TRBD1 aligns across 7 bases. J was trimmed by 5 bases and V by 6 bases; bases with no gene match: 9. Germline assignment: CDR1 MNHEY and CDR2 SVGAGI. This CDR3 has 14 residues. CDR3 sequence (DNA): TGTGCCAGCAGGACCGGGACAGTCCTTTATGGCTACACCTTC. It specifies CASRTGTVLYGYTF.

This chain connects TRBV11-2 to TRBJ1-1; D is unclear. V was cut by 1 base and J by 4 bases, with 7 bases left in between. CDR1 and CDR2 (germline): SGHAT, FQNNGV. This CDR3 region has 13 residues. This CDR3 is CASSLVWSTEAFF. CDR3 nucleotides: TGTGCCAGCAGCTTAGTCTGGAGCACTGAAGCTTTCTTT.

This rearrangement joins TRBV28 to TRBJ1-6, with D unresolved. Trimming removed 3 bases from V and 7 bases from J, with 10 bases in between. Germline V CDR1 and CDR2: MDHEN, SYDVKM. The CDR3 runs 14 residues. CDR3 coding DNA: TGTGCCAGCAGTTTGTTGGATAAAAATTCACCCCTCCACTTT. Translating gives CASSLLDKNSPLHF.

The V and J genes are TRBV28 and TRBJ1-5; D not certain. The CDR3 consists of 14 residues. Germline CDR1 and CDR2: MDHEN and SYDVKM. Trimming took off 7 bases at V and 3 bases at J, with 13 bases between the two ends. This CDR3 is CASTRPYLNQPQHF. The CDR3 DNA reads TGTGCCAGCACCCGGCCCTACCTCAATCAGCCCCAGCATTTT.

The rearrangement uses TRBV6-2 or TRBV6-3 and TRBJ2-7; weak D call: TRBD1 (5 bases). Trimming stripped 7 bases from V and 3 bases from J, with 16 bases between. The germline CDR1 and CDR2 sequences are MNHEY and SVGEGT. The CDR3 runs to 14 residues. The CDR3: CASTPQGRGYEQYF. The CDR3 DNA sequence: TGTGCCAGCACCCCCCAGGGCAGAGGCTACGAGCAGTACTTC.

This clone was detected only once. The rearrangement uses TRBV28 and TRBJ1-3; 10 nucleotides match TRBD1. Trimming cost V 6 bases and J 7 bases; bases outside gene matches: 12. This CDR3 is built from 16 residues. Germline V gene sequence: CDR1 MDHEN, CDR2 SYDVKM. The CDR3 here is CASSPTWDRGRNTIYF. The CDR3 DNA reads TGTGCCAGCAGCCCGACCTGGGACAGGGGACGGAACACCATATATTTT. The full variable domain, completed using reference TRBV28 and TRBJ1-3, is DVKVTQSSRYLVKRTGEKVFLECVQDMDHENMFWYRQDPGLGLRLIYFSYDVKMKEKGDIPEGYSVSREKKERFSLILESASTNQTSMYLCASSPTWDRGRNTIYFGEGSWLTVV.

This chain links TRBV28 with TRBJ2-1; 8 nucleotides match TRBD2. Looked up from germline, CDR1 is MDHEN and CDR2 is SYDVKM. CDR3 length: 14 amino acids. With V trimmed by 10 bases and J by 8 bases, 13 bases remained unmatched. CDR3 in amino acids: CATRVRGGRDEQFF. CDR3 DNA sequence: TGTGCCACTAGGGTACGGGGGGGCAGGGATGAGCAGTTCTTC.

V gene TRBV7-2 combines with J gene TRBJ2-3; TRBD2 agrees at 7 bases. Looked up from germline, CDR1 is SGHTA and CDR2 is FQGNSA. There are 14 residues in the CDR3. Germline trimming cut 8 bases from V and 0 bases from J; bases unmatched to any gene: 5. This CDR3 is CASQAGPSTDTQYF. The DNA for the CDR3 is TGTGCCAGCCAAGCGGGGCCTAGCACAGATACGCAGTATTTT.

V and J are TRBV4-3 and TRBJ2-3, with D perhaps matching TRBD1 (5 bases). CDR3 length: 15 residues. CDR1 and CDR2 from the germline V gene are LGHNA and YSLEER. Trimming removed 6 bases from V and 1 base from J, with 14 bases in between. The CDR3 coding sequence is TGCGCCAGCAGTGGCTGGCAGGGCGGCACAGATACGCAGTATTTT. Its protein product is CASSGWQGGTDTQYF.

This clone is judged medium-sized. This chain uses TRBV7-8 with TRBJ1-5; D might be TRBD1 (6 bases). V lost 5 bases and J 4 bases, leaving 9 bases between the germline ends. CDR1 and CDR2 (germline): SGHVS, FQNEAQ. This CDR3 is built from 13 residues. As DNA, the CDR3 is TGTGCCAGCAGCACAGGGAATAATCAGCCCCAGCATTTT. This encodes CASSTGNNQPQHF.

The chain is built from TRBV4-1 and TRBJ2-7, with 9 nucleotides matching TRBD1. This CDR3 is built from 16 residues. The germline CDR1 and CDR2 sequences are MGHRA and YSYEKL. Losses at the gene ends were 1 base for V and 4 bases for J; bases not matched to a gene: 8. The CDR3 loop reads CASSQVAQGAAYEQYF. CDR3 sequence (DNA): TGCGCCAGCAGCCAAGTGGCACAGGGGGCGGCGTACGAGCAGTACTTC.

The rearrangement joins TRBV5-1 to TRBJ1-5; D is unclear. Per germline, CDR1 SGHRS and CDR2 YFSETQ. There are 15 residues in the CDR3. The V and J ends lost 0 bases and 1 base respectively, with 8 bases between them. CDR3 bases: TGCGCCAGCAGCTTGGGGGGAGAAAGCAATCAGCCCCAGCATTTT. Amino acid sequence: CASSLGGESNQPQHF. Complete variable domain (other parts from reference TRBV5-1 and TRBJ1-5): KAGVTQTPRYLIKTRGQQVTLSCSPISGHRSVSWYQQTPGQGLQFLFEYFSETQRNKGNFPGRFSGRQFSNSRSEMNVSTLELGDSALYLCASSLGGESNQPQHFGDGTRLSIL.

The chain combines TRBV10-1 with TRBJ2-3; 7 nucleotides align to TRBD2. The germline CDR1 and CDR2 sequences are WNHNN and SYGVQD (reference sequence). This CDR3 region has 16 residues. Trimming took 0 bases from V and 2 from J; bases not matched to a gene: 5. The CDR3 region has the DNA TGCGCCAGCAGTGAGTCTTGGGGGGGGTTCACAGATACGCAGTATTTT. This encodes CASSESWGGFTDTQYF.

The chain employs TRBV18 and TRBJ1-1; D is possibly TRBD1 (6 bases). The CDR3 covers 16 residues. CDR1 and CDR2 (germline): KGHSH, LQKENI. V lost 0 bases, J lost 0 bases, and 11 bases lay in between. In DNA, the CDR3 is TGTGCCAGCTCACCACCGACAGGCGTTATGAACACTGAAGCTTTCTTT. It encodes CASSPPTGVMNTEAFF.

The V gene is TRBV25-1, the J gene TRBJ1-1; a weak D match, TRBD1 (6 bases). V dropped 3 bases and J dropped 5 bases, with 19 bases sitting between them. The CDR3 is made up of 16 amino acids. Germline assignment: CDR1 MGHDK and CDR2 SYGVNS. The CDR3, as DNA: TGTGCCAGCAGTGATCTTGGTTCTACAGGGTATACTGAAGCTTTCTTT. Translated: CASSDLGSTGYTEAFF. Variable domain in full (rest from reference TRBV25-1 and TRBJ1-1): EADIYQTPRYLVIGTGKKITLECSQTMGHDKMYWYQQDPGMELHLIHYSYGVNSTEKGDLSSESTVSRIRTEHFPLTLESARPSHTSQYLCASSDLGSTGYTEAFFGQGTRLTVV.